These T cell receptor beta chains were read from a single sample in a study of blood T cell repertoires in COVID-19. Repertoires were generated with immunoSEQ multiplex PCR, while TCRdb's copy carries only in-frame clones and drops some. The sample lists roughly 300,000 clones; 70% to 90% were seen once. The source material was peripheral blood. The receptor set was obtained from a woman aged 30 to 39 with COVID-19, enrolled during active disease. CDR3s include the opening cysteine and the closing phenylalanine or tryptophan. Fields, in order: V gene, J gene, clone size, D gene, CDR3 length, CDR3 DNA, CDR3 protein. The D gene is left open where the match is weak. Rows give clone size only sometimes, using once, few, many, or a class for an expanded clone.

v_gene: TRBV19
j_gene: TRBJ1-1
abundance: -
d_gene: TRBD1
len: 16
CDR3nt: TGTGCCAGTTCGGACAGGGGGCAAAGGATGAACACTGAAGCTTTCTTT
CDR3aa: CASSDRGQRMNTEAFF

v_gene: TRBV5-1
j_gene: TRBJ2-6
abundance: few
d_gene: -
len: 14
CDR3nt: TGCGCCAGCAGCGAGACTTCTGGGGCCAACGTCCTGACTTTC
CDR3aa: CASSETSGANVLTF

v_gene: TRBV5-8
j_gene: TRBJ2-1
abundance: -
d_gene: -
len: 15
CDR3nt: TGTGCCAGCAGCTTCCGTAGCCTTGGCTACAATGAGCAGTTCTTC
CDR3aa: CASSFRSLGYNEQFF

v_gene: TRBV24-1
j_gene: TRBJ2-2
abundance: -
d_gene: TRBD1
len: 15
CDR3nt: TGTGCCACCAGTCAGGGACAGGGTTCTCGCGGGGAGCTGTTTTTT
CDR3aa: CATSQGQGSRGELFF

v_gene: TRBV12-3/TRBV12-4
j_gene: TRBJ2-7
abundance: -
d_gene: -
len: 13
CDR3nt: TGTGCCAGCAGCTTAGACAGGACCTACGAGCAGTACTTC
CDR3aa: CASSLDRTYEQYF

v_gene: TRBV25-1
j_gene: TRBJ1-3
abundance: -
d_gene: TRBD1
len: 15
CDR3nt: TGTGCCAGCAGTGGTAAGGGGGCTTCTGGAAACACCATATATTTT
CDR3aa: CASSGKGASGNTIYF

v_gene: TRBV12-5
j_gene: TRBJ1-5
abundance: -
d_gene: -
len: 16
CDR3nt: TGTGCTAGTGGTTTTTATGGAGGCAGGTACAATCAGCCCCAGCATTTT
CDR3aa: CASGFYGGRYNQPQHF

v_gene: TRBV19
j_gene: TRBJ1-5
abundance: few
d_gene: TRBD1
len: 14
CDR3nt: TGTGCCAGTAGTATAACGACAGGGGAACAGCCCCAGCATTTT
CDR3aa: CASSITTGEQPQHF

v_gene: TRBV18
j_gene: TRBJ2-7
abundance: -
d_gene: TRBD1
len: 16
CDR3nt: TGTGCCAGCTCATCTCATACCGGGACAGGGTTCTACGAGCAGTACTTC
CDR3aa: CASSSHTGTGFYEQYF

v_gene: TRBV2
j_gene: TRBJ2-3
abundance: -
d_gene: -
len: 13
CDR3nt: TGTGCCAGCAGTGGCCAGGAGGTGGATACGCAGTATTTT
CDR3aa: CASSGQEVDTQYF

v_gene: TRBV4-1
j_gene: TRBJ1-5
abundance: -
d_gene: -
len: 15
CDR3nt: TGCGCCAGCAGCCAAGGTTGGCAGGCCGGACAGCCCCAGCATTTT
CDR3aa: CASSQGWQAGQPQHF

v_gene: TRBV12-5
j_gene: TRBJ1-2
abundance: -
d_gene: -
len: 14
CDR3nt: TGTGCTAGTGGTTTGGTAAGCGGGTCCTCTGGCTACACCTTC
CDR3aa: CASGLVSGSSGYTF

v_gene: TRBV6-5
j_gene: TRBJ2-3
abundance: once
d_gene: TRBD2
len: 14
CDR3nt: TGTGCCAGCTCCATAGCGGGGGTCACAGATACGCAGTATTTT
CDR3aa: CASSIAGVTDTQYF

v_gene: TRBV4-2
j_gene: TRBJ2-1
abundance: -
d_gene: -
len: 17
CDR3nt: TGTGCCAGCAGCCAAGATCCAGGAGGGGGGGGCTCAGATGAGCAGTTCTTC
CDR3aa: CASSQDPGGGGSDEQFF

v_gene: TRBV10-2
j_gene: TRBJ2-3
abundance: once
d_gene: TRBD2
len: 14
CDR3nt: TGCGCCAGCAGTCTAGCGGGGGGGACAGATACGCAGTATTTT
CDR3aa: CASSLAGGTDTQYF

v_gene: TRBV5-1
j_gene: TRBJ2-7
abundance: -
d_gene: TRBD2
len: 17
CDR3nt: TGCGCCAGCAGCTACGGGACTAGCGGGGGCACATCCTACGAGCAGTACTTC
CDR3aa: CASSYGTSGGTSYEQYF

v_gene: TRBV5-6
j_gene: TRBJ2-5
abundance: -
d_gene: TRBD2
len: 14
CDR3nt: TGTGCCAGCAGCAACCTAGCGGACCAAGAGACCCAGTACTTC
CDR3aa: CASSNLADQETQYF

v_gene: TRBV4-2
j_gene: TRBJ1-4
abundance: -
d_gene: TRBD1
len: 15
CDR3nt: TGTGCCAGCAGTCTCTCTGACAGGGTCGGGGAAAAACTGTTTTTT
CDR3aa: CASSLSDRVGEKLFF

v_gene: TRBV12-3/TRBV12-4
j_gene: TRBJ1-5
abundance: -
d_gene: -
len: 12
CDR3nt: TGTGCCAGCAGGCGCCAGGCTCAGCCCCAGCATTTT
CDR3aa: CASRRQAQPQHF

v_gene: TRBV19
j_gene: TRBJ2-3
abundance: -
d_gene: -
len: 18
CDR3nt: TGTGCCAGTAGTATAGTTAGCGTGTCAGGTCGCCGCACAGATACGCAGTATTTT
CDR3aa: CASSIVSVSGRRTDTQYF

v_gene: TRBV5-6
j_gene: TRBJ1-2
abundance: -
d_gene: -
len: 14
CDR3nt: TGTGCCAGCAGCCCCGCGCGGTCAGTCTATGGCTACACCTTC
CDR3aa: CASSPARSVYGYTF

v_gene: TRBV7-2
j_gene: TRBJ2-7
abundance: once
d_gene: TRBD2
len: 16
CDR3nt: TGTGCCAGCAGCTTGAGTAGCGGGGAGCTTGCCTACGAGCAGTACTTC
CDR3aa: CASSLSSGELAYEQYF

v_gene: TRBV4-1
j_gene: TRBJ2-2
abundance: -
d_gene: TRBD2
len: 19
CDR3nt: TGCGCCAGCAGCCAAGATCGGCCCCCTAGCGGGCTGAACACCGGGGAGCTGTTTTTT
CDR3aa: CASSQDRPPSGLNTGELFF

v_gene: TRBV6-5
j_gene: TRBJ1-4
abundance: -
d_gene: -
len: 14
CDR3nt: TGTGCCAGCAAGACGGGGAAGCCTAATGAAAAACTGTTTTTT
CDR3aa: CASKTGKPNEKLFF

v_gene: TRBV27
j_gene: TRBJ2-1
abundance: once
d_gene: -
len: 16
CDR3nt: TGTGCCAGCAGTTTATCCCCTGGGGCTTGGACGAATGAGCAGTTCTTC
CDR3aa: CASSLSPGAWTNEQFF

v_gene: TRBV6-1
j_gene: TRBJ1-2
abundance: once
d_gene: -
len: 16
CDR3nt: TGTGCCAGCAGTGAACGTAACAGAAATTCTAACTATGGCTACACCTTC
CDR3aa: CASSERNRNSNYGYTF

v_gene: TRBV18
j_gene: TRBJ2-7
abundance: -
d_gene: -
len: 15
CDR3nt: TGTGCCAGCTCTCCGGACAGAACCAGACCCTACGAGCAGTACTTC
CDR3aa: CASSPDRTRPYEQYF

v_gene: TRBV19
j_gene: TRBJ1-1
abundance: -
d_gene: -
len: 12
CDR3nt: TGTGCCAGTAGTAACGGTTACACTGAAGCTTTCTTT
CDR3aa: CASSNGYTEAFF

v_gene: TRBV5-8
j_gene: TRBJ1-4
abundance: -
d_gene: TRBD1
len: 12
CDR3nt: TGTGCCAGCAGGCTAGTTTCGGGACAGGGGGTTTTT
CDR3aa: CASRLVSGQGVF

v_gene: TRBV6-1
j_gene: TRBJ1-2
abundance: once
d_gene: -
len: 16
CDR3nt: TGTGCCAGTAGTGAATTTTTTATTACAGGGCTCTATGGCTACACCTTC
CDR3aa: CASSEFFITGLYGYTF

v_gene: TRBV18
j_gene: TRBJ1-2
abundance: -
d_gene: -
len: 14
CDR3nt: TGTGCCAGCTCACCGGGGAGTTCTAACTATGGCTACACCTTC
CDR3aa: CASSPGSSNYGYTF

v_gene: TRBV3-1/TRBV3-2
j_gene: TRBJ2-4
abundance: -
d_gene: TRBD2
len: 13
CDR3nt: TGTGCCAGCAGCCAAGATCGCGGGGGCATTCAGTACTTC
CDR3aa: CASSQDRGGIQYF

v_gene: TRBV7-2
j_gene: TRBJ2-5
abundance: -
d_gene: -
len: 16
CDR3nt: TGTGCCAGCAGCTTGCATTCCGGGCTGGGGGGAGAGACCCAGTACTTC
CDR3aa: CASSLHSGLGGETQYF

v_gene: TRBV30
j_gene: TRBJ1-1
abundance: -
d_gene: -
len: 12
CDR3nt: TGTGCCTGGAGCCCTGCGGACACTGAAGCTTTCTTT
CDR3aa: CAWSPADTEAFF

v_gene: TRBV7-2
j_gene: TRBJ1-5
abundance: -
d_gene: -
len: 14
CDR3nt: TGTGCCAGCAGCCCAGGGGCAGGGAGTCAGCCCCAGCATTTT
CDR3aa: CASSPGAGSQPQHF

v_gene: TRBV6-1
j_gene: TRBJ1-2
abundance: -
d_gene: TRBD1
len: 15
CDR3nt: TGTGCCAGCAGTGAAGGGACAGGGGATATCTATGGCTACACCTTC
CDR3aa: CASSEGTGDIYGYTF

v_gene: TRBV5-1
j_gene: TRBJ2-6
abundance: -
d_gene: TRBD1
len: 18
CDR3nt: TGCGCCAGCAGCCCCCGGGACAGGGGGAGCTCTGGGGCCAACGTCCTGACTTTC
CDR3aa: CASSPRDRGSSGANVLTF

v_gene: TRBV19
j_gene: TRBJ2-1
abundance: -
d_gene: TRBD2
len: 17
CDR3nt: TGTGCCAGTAGTGGGGTGGCTAGCGGGACCGTACACAATGAGCAGTTCTTC
CDR3aa: CASSGVASGTVHNEQFF

v_gene: TRBV5-1
j_gene: TRBJ2-5
abundance: -
d_gene: -
len: 13
CDR3nt: TGCGCCAGCAGCCTGGGCCCGCGGGAGACCCAGTACTTC
CDR3aa: CASSLGPRETQYF

v_gene: TRBV29-1
j_gene: TRBJ2-3
abundance: -
d_gene: -
len: 11
CDR3nt: TGCAGCGTTCCTCGCACAGATACGCAGTATTTT
CDR3aa: CSVPRTDTQYF